A single sample gave rise to the 27 T cell receptor beta chains below, sequenced in a study of blood T cells in healthy people across ages. Using a J-beta primer mix together with a sample-barcoded 5' primer, a second PCR was run for roughly 7 to 12 cycles. In TCRdb, the 5' RACE reads were re-called with MiXCR into one record per CDR3 protein. Counted here are 800,000 to 950,000 distinct CDR3 sequences, almost 30% occurring once; the ten biggest clones make up roughly a tenth. These data were likewise used in another study, on T cells of mothers and their children.

Sequenced material: blood. Every receptor here comes from a woman aged 35 to 49 in good health.

This clonotype was recorded many times. The chain is built from TRBV20-1 and TRBJ2-1, with 9 bases that match TRBD2. The CDR3 is made up of 17 amino acids. The J segment lost 7 bases and the V segment lost 0 bases, leaving 13 bases of the junction unmatched. CDR1 is DFQATT, CDR2 SNEGSKA, per germline (reference sequence). CDR3 nucleotide sequence: TGCAGTGCTAGAGATGGGCTAGCGGGATCCCTTAGGAATGAGCAGTTCTTC. Encoded protein: CSARDGLAGSLRNEQFF.

A remark on this clonotype: This may be a read error: a much more frequent sequence differs by one nucleotide. The chain couples TRBV7-9 to TRBJ2-1, with D possibly being TRBD1 (5 bases). The germline V gene encodes CDR1 SEHNR and CDR2 FQNEAQ (reference sequence). The CDR3 totals 13 residues. This CDR3 reads CTSSLGAGNEQFF. The CDR3 DNA is TGTACCAGCAGCTTAGGGGCAGGGAATGAGCAGTTCTTC.

This clonotype was observed at least ten times. CDR3 residues: CSARDSSTGLHGYTF. In nucleotides, the CDR3 is TGCAGTGCTAGAGACTCCTCGACAGGGTTGCATGGCTACACCTTC. The J gene is TRBJ1-2, the V gene TRBV20-1; 7 bases are shared with TRBD1. CDR3 size: 15 residues. Trimming at V came to 0 bases and at J to 6 bases, leaving 10 bases not matched to a gene. CDR1 and CDR2 (germline): DFQATT, SNEGSKA (reference sequence).

In its sample, this clonotype was seen a few times. The V gene is TRBV20-1, the J gene TRBJ1-1, with D possibly being TRBD1 (6 bases). This CDR3 spans 12 amino acids. V lost 2 bases and J 11 bases, leaving 15 bases between the germline ends. Germline V gene sequence: CDR1 DFQATT, CDR2 SNEGSKA (reference sequence). The CDR3 bases are TGCAGTGCTAGACCCGGACAGCCGAGGGCTTTCTTT. Amino acid sequence: CSARPGQPRAFF.

With regard to this clonotype: A much larger clonotype is one base distant, so this may be a read error. This chain uses TRBV20-1 with TRBJ1-2, with D hard to call. Trimming removed 3 bases from V and 4 bases from J, with 15 bases in between. The CDR3 covers 14 residues. Per germline, CDR1 DFQATT and CDR2 SNEGSKA (reference sequence). CDR3 protein: CSASGGPTSYGYTF. DNA for the CDR3: TGCAGTGCTAGCGGCGGGCCGACTTCCTATGGCTACACCTTC.

V gene TRBV29-1 combines with J gene TRBJ2-3; 9 nucleotides line up with TRBD1. Germline V CDR1 and CDR2: SQVTM, ANQGSEA. The CDR3 sequence is 13 residues long. With V trimmed by 5 bases and J by 6 bases, 6 bases remained unmatched. CDR3 nucleotides: TGCAGCGTTCAACAGGGGGCAGGGGATACGCAGTATTTT. It codes for CSVQQGAGDTQYF.

The chain combines TRBV7-9 with TRBJ1-1; D not certain. Germline CDR1 is SEHNR and CDR2 is FQNEAQ (reference sequence). V lost 1 base to trimming and J lost 3 bases, with 9 bases between them. This CDR3 spans 14 amino acids. CDR3 sequence reads: CASSLEGIDTEAFF. The CDR3 nucleotides read TGTGCCAGCAGCTTAGAGGGCATAGACACTGAAGCTTTCTTT. Complete variable domain (other parts from reference TRBV7-9 and TRBJ1-1): DTGVSQNPRHKITKRGQNVTFRCDPISEHNRLYWYRQTLGQGPEFLTYFQNEAQLEKSRLLSDRFSAERPKGSFSTLEIQRTEQGDSAMYLCASSLEGIDTEAFFGQGTRLTVV.

This clonotype was found many times. The chain is built from TRBV27 and TRBJ2-5; a possible D gene is TRBD1 (6 bases). Germline assignment: CDR1 MNHEY and CDR2 SMNVEV (reference sequence). This CDR3 is 12 amino acids long. The germline V and J ends were trimmed by 6 bases and 4 bases, with 9 bases remaining between them. The CDR3 nucleotides are TGTGCCAGCAGGCAGGGGTTAGAGACCCAGTACTTC. This encodes CASRQGLETQYF.

Remarks on this clonotype: A single base separates this from a much larger clone, so it may be a read error. The chain's CDR3 is CASSTDRGTEQYF. The DNA for the CDR3 is TGCGCCAGCAGCACAGACAGGGGGACTGAGCAGTACTTC. The V call is TRBV5-1, the J call TRBJ2-7, with TRBD1 matching over 9 bases. Germline loops: CDR1 SGHRS, CDR2 YFSETQ. Unmatched junction bases numbered 6, after V lost 4 bases and J lost 7 bases. The CDR3 covers 13 residues.

The chain has TRBV5-1 and TRBJ2-1; D possibly uses TRBD1 or TRBD2 (6 bases each). V was cut by 3 bases and J by 7 bases, with 14 bases left in between. The germline V gene has CDR1 SGHRS and CDR2 YFSETQ. The CDR3 runs 14 residues. CDR3 residues: CASSSWGAENEQFF. For the CDR3, the DNA is TGCGCCAGCAGCTCCTGGGGGGCCGAGAATGAGCAGTTCTTC. The full variable domain, its missing parts supplied by reference TRBV5-1 and TRBJ2-1, is KAGVTQTPRYLIKTRGQQVTLSCSPISGHRSVSWYQQTPGQGLQFLFEYFSETQRNKGNFPGRFSGRQFSNSRSEMNVSTLELGDSALYLCASSSWGAENEQFFGPGTRLTVL.

The rearrangement uses TRBV12-3 or TRBV12-4 and TRBJ1-2; 7 bases line up with TRBD1. This CDR3 region has 15 residues. V was clipped by 6 bases and J by 7 bases; unmatched bases: 14. This CDR3 is CASSYPREGGPGYTF. The CDR3 nucleotides read TGTGCCAGCAGCTACCCCCGAGAAGGGGGCCCTGGCTACACCTTC.

The chain combines TRBV28 with TRBJ2-7, with 9 bases identical to TRBD2. The V gene end was trimmed by 7 bases and the J gene end by 4 bases; junction bases not matched to a gene: 14. Germline V gene sequence: CDR1 MDHEN, CDR2 SYDVKM. The CDR3 is 16 residues long. CDR3 region: CASMDESAGGMYEQYF. As DNA, the CDR3 is TGTGCCAGCATGGACGAGTCAGCGGGGGGAATGTACGAGCAGTACTTC. Complete variable domain (other parts from reference TRBV28 and TRBJ2-7): DVKVTQSSRYLVKRTGEKVFLECVQDMDHENMFWYRQDPGLGLRLIYFSYDVKMKEKGDIPEGYSVSREKKERFSLILESASTNQTSMYLCASMDESAGGMYEQYFGPGTRLTVT.

This clonotype was seen only a few times. This chain connects TRBV4-1 to TRBJ2-4; D possibly corresponds to TRBD1 (5 bases). The germline CDR1 and CDR2 sequences are MGHRA and YSYEKL. The CDR3 loop spans 16 amino acids. Trimming removed 1 base from V and 5 bases from J, with 15 bases in between. The CDR3 DNA reads as TGCGCCAGCAGCCAAGGCCCCTTCGACAGCGAAAACATTCAGTACTTC. It is translated as CASSQGPFDSENIQYF.

This clonotype came up many times. The gene calls are TRBV24-1 and TRBJ2-5; D perhaps matches TRBD2 (5 bases). V dropped 4 bases and J dropped 7 bases, with 9 bases sitting between them. The CDR3 totals 12 residues. Germline values: CDR1 KGHDR, CDR2 SFDVKD. The CDR3 nucleotides are TGTGCCACCAGTGACCAACTAGGGACCCAGTACTTC. It codes for CATSDQLGTQYF.

This clonotype was observed a handful of times. An end of the junction differs from the germline gene, which may be a read error. V and J are TRBV11-2 and TRBJ2-5; D call uncertain. CDR1 and CDR2 from the germline V gene are SGHAT and FQNNGV. The CDR3 covers 11 residues. CDR3 DNA: TGTGCCAGCAGCCGCTTAGAGGCCCAGTACTTC. This translates into CASSRLEAQYF.

This chain links TRBV30 with TRBJ2-1; D call uncertain. The CDR3 consists of 12 residues. The germline CDR1 and CDR2 sequences are GTSNPN and SVGIG (reference sequence). Trimming stripped 0 bases from V and 9 bases from J, with 9 bases between. Written as DNA, the CDR3 is TGTGCCTGGAGTGTCAACTTCCTTGAGCAGTTCTTC. Translation: CAWSVNFLEQFF.

This clonotype was recorded a few times. V is TRBV12-3 or TRBV12-4 and J is TRBJ2-3; 8 bases align to TRBD2. V lost 2 bases to trimming and J lost 0 bases; unmatched junction nucleotides: 7. The CDR3 length is 17 residues. The CDR3 bases are TGTGCCAGCAGTTTACAACTAGCGGTCACTAGCACAGATACGCAGTATTTT. It codes for CASSLQLAVTSTDTQYF.

V is TRBV6-6 and J is TRBJ1-5; D unclear. CDR1 MNHNY and CDR2 SVGAGI come from the germline V gene (reference sequence). V was shortened by 7 bases and J by 7 bases, with 17 bases between the two germline ends. This CDR3 has 14 residues. Written as DNA, the CDR3 is TGTGCCAGCACCCTGAGGACGGAGTGGCAGCCCCAGCATTTT. Translating it yields CASTLRTEWQPQHF.

On this clonotype itself: One base away lies a much larger clone, so this may be a sequencing read error. CDR3 bases: TGTGCCGGCAGTTACTCGGGACTAGCCGGCACAGATACGCAGTATTTT. As protein: CAGSYSGLAGTDTQYF. This chain links TRBV6-5 with TRBJ2-3; TRBD2 agrees at 9 bases. Germline assignment: CDR1 MNHEY and CDR2 SVGAGI. The CDR3 totals 16 residues.

The gene calls are TRBV19 and TRBJ2-5; 7 bases are shared with TRBD2. The V gene's germline CDR1 is LNHDA and CDR2 SQIVND (reference sequence). The V segment lost 1 base and the J segment 2 bases; nucleotides outside the gene matches: 7. This CDR3 has 16 amino acids. CDR3 region: CASSIARGAGQETQYF. The CDR3 DNA is TGTGCCAGTAGTATAGCCCGCGGAGCGGGGCAAGAGACCCAGTACTTC.

The chain recombines TRBV7-8 with TRBJ1-6; no firm D call. Trimming removed 0 bases from V and 0 bases from J, with 18 bases in between. CDR1 is SGHVS, CDR2 FQNEAQ, per germline. CDR3 size: 20 residues. As DNA, the CDR3 is TGTGCCAGCAGCTTAGCCGGGTATAGGGCCGTAAGCTCCTATAATTCACCCCTCCACTTT. It yields the protein CASSLAGYRAVSSYNSPLHF.

This clonotype was counted at least ten times. Here the CDR3 DNA reads TGTGCCAGCACCCTTACAGGGGCCTACGAGCAGTACTTC. It specifies CASTLTGAYEQYF. The rearrangement uses TRBV28 and TRBJ2-7; TRBD1 aligns across 7 bases. Per germline, CDR1 MDHEN and CDR2 SYDVKM. The CDR3 totals 13 residues. V lost 7 bases to trimming and J lost 2 bases; unmatched junction nucleotides: 5.

The chain has TRBV6-2 or TRBV6-3 and TRBJ2-7; D is undetermined. Trimming shortened V by 6 bases and J by 1 base, and 13 bases separated the two germline ends. Per the germline V gene, CDR1 is MNHEY and CDR2 is SVGEGT. There are 14 residues in the CDR3. Here the CDR3 reads CASRVTFRSYEQYF. The DNA of the CDR3 is TGTGCCAGCAGGGTGACATTTCGGTCCTACGAGCAGTACTTC.

The V gene is TRBV20-1, the J gene TRBJ1-5, with D possibly matching TRBD1 (5 bases). Germline assignment: CDR1 DFQATT and CDR2 SNEGSKA (reference sequence). The CDR3 runs to 15 residues. Trimming stripped 1 base from V and 1 base from J, with 11 bases between. In nucleotides, the CDR3 is TGCAGTGCTAGAGTATTTGGGGGAAGCAATCAGCCCCAGCATTTT. Translated: CSARVFGGSNQPQHF.

J is TRBJ2-2 and V is TRBV12-3 or TRBV12-4, with 10 bases matching TRBD2. The CDR3 extends over 17 amino acids. V gave up 6 bases and J gave up 8 bases; unmatched junction bases: 15. The CDR3 bases are TGTGCCAGCAGCCGTTCTAGCGGGGGCCGGGACCGGGGGGAGCTGTTTTTT. Its protein is CASSRSSGGRDRGELFF.

This chain connects TRBV28 to TRBJ1-2; D remains ambiguous. The V and J ends lost 3 bases and 6 bases respectively, with 14 bases between them. This CDR3 is built from 14 residues. Germline-derived CDR1 and CDR2 are MDHEN and SYDVKM. CDR3 sequence: CASSFFTPYDGYTF. The CDR3 DNA follows: TGTGCCAGCAGTTTTTTTACCCCTTACGATGGCTACACCTTC.

This clonotype was seen more than once but under ten times. The chain couples TRBV24-1 to TRBJ2-3; 11 nucleotides match TRBD2. The V gene's germline CDR1 is KGHDR and CDR2 SFDVKD. V lost 4 bases and J lost 5; bases outside the gene matches: 4. The CDR3 is made up of 15 amino acids. CDR3 amino acids: CATSDSGLAGDTQYF. The CDR3 DNA is TGTGCCACCAGTGACTCCGGACTAGCGGGAGATACGCAGTATTTT.